This T cell receptor beta chain was found in a study of sequential checkpoint blockade in melanoma. This clone appeared a few times. CDR1 and CDR2 (germline): MNHGY, SAAAGT. The CDR3 runs to 13 residues. V was trimmed by 6 bases and J by 3 bases, leaving 11 bases between them. Stated treatment: randomized to nivolumab then ipilimumab (arm A) or the reverse (arm B). Clones were read by immunoSEQ multiplex PCR, and TCRdb kept only the in-frame ones, dropping some. Among nearly 300 clones, 20% to 25% were seen once, and the ten largest hold 23%. The material was tumor tissue (inferred from file names), obtained from a patient given nivolumab and ipilimumab in sequence. The TCR sequence derives from a human donor with melanoma. The genes are TRBV6-8 and TRBJ1-1, with TRBD1 as a possible D gene (5 bases). The CDR3 loop is CASRRDRYTEAFF. The CDR3 DNA sequence: TGTGCCAGCAGGAGGGACCGCTACACTGAAGCTTTCTTT.